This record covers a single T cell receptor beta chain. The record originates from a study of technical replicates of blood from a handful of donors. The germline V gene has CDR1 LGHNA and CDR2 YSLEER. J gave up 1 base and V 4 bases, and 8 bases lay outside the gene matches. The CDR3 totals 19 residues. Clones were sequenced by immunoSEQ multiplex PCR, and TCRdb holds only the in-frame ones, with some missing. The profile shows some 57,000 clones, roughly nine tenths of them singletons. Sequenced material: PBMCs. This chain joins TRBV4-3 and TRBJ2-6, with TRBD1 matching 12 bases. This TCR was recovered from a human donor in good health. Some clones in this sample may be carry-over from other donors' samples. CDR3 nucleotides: TGCGCCAGCAGCCCAAGGGACAGGGGGCCTTTGTCTGGGGCCAACGTCCTGACTTTC. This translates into CASSPRDRGPLSGANVLTF.